The clone carrying this T cell receptor beta chain was counted only a few times. Its specificity is not known. Every donor was a healthy person donating bone marrow. The CDR3 covers 17 residues. Trimming stripped 8 bases from V and 0 bases from J, with 22 bases between. The germline gives CDR1 LNHDA, CDR2 SQIVND (reference sequence). The data were obtained in a study of cytomegalovirus exposure and HLA in healthy donors. Study-level points and caveats: Within an earlier analysis, most TCR beta V segments proved productive either about 90% or about 30% of the time. For TCR beta chains, V- and J-gene trimming was later linked to a missense DCLRE1C variant. The study recorded 150 to 200 TCR beta chains that were cytomegalovirus-associated.

60 Vbeta and 13 Jbeta primers were used in PCR. Data came from immunoSEQ multiplex PCR; TCRdb stores just in-frame clones and leaves some out. The sample lists around 140,000 clones, about 10% occurring once. The chain carries TRBV19 and TRBJ1-1; the D gene is possibly TRBD1 (5 bases). The receptor was isolated from a middle-aged man in good health and CMV-seronegative. The sample taken for sequencing was PBMCs. In DNA, the CDR3 is TGTGCCAGTTACCATACGGGGAGGGGAGTCCTGAACACTGAAGCTTTCTTT. It specifies CASYHTGRGVLNTEAFF. The full variable domain, rest sourced from reference TRBV19 and TRBJ1-1, is DGGITQSPKYLFRKEGQNVTLSCEQNLNHDAMYWYRQDPGQGLRLIYYSQIVNDFQKGDIAEGYSVSREKKESFPLTVTSAQKNPTAFYLCASYHTGRGVLNTEAFFGQGTRLTVV.